A single sample is the source of the 21 T cell receptor beta chains below, sequenced in a study of blood T cell repertoires in COVID-19. Using immunoSEQ multiplex PCR, the repertoire was profiled, and TCRdb retains in-frame clones only, with some absent. Of a few hundred thousand clones listed, 70% to 90% are singletons. The sequenced sample was peripheral blood. The receptors were sampled from a man in his fifties or sixties with acute or convalescent COVID-19.

The chain couples TRBV3-1 (or the pseudogene TRBV3-2) to TRBJ2-3, with no clear D. V dropped 8 bases and J dropped 4 bases, with 22 bases sitting between them. CDR3 length: 16 amino acids. Germline assignment: CDR1 LGHDT and CDR2 YNNKEL (reference sequence). The CDR3 reads CASRPRVKTGADTQYF. For the CDR3, the DNA is TGTGCCAGCCGCCCACGAGTTAAGACTGGAGCAGATACGCAGTATTTT.

V usage is TRBV19 and J usage is TRBJ2-7; TRBD1 might be the D (6 bases). V lost 7 bases to trimming and J lost 2 bases, with 12 bases between them. The CDR3 loop spans 13 amino acids. Germline CDR1 LNHDA, CDR2 SQIVND (reference sequence). Here the CDR3 reads CASTPGHPYEQYF. The DNA of the CDR3 is TGTGCCAGTACCCCGGGACACCCCTACGAGCAGTACTTC.

The J gene is TRBJ2-2, the V gene TRBV10-3; 8 nucleotides match TRBD1. The V segment lost 6 bases and the J segment 2 bases; nucleotides outside the gene matches: 5. CDR1 ENHRY and CDR2 SYGVKD come from the germline V gene. This CDR3 is 15 amino acids long. The CDR3 sequence is CAIRSGQVNTGELFF. The CDR3 DNA is TGTGCCATCAGATCGGGACAGGTTAACACCGGGGAGCTGTTTTTT.

The genes are TRBV25-1 and TRBJ2-3, with 16 bases that match TRBD2. The CDR3 has 14 amino acids. The V and J ends lost 4 bases and 14 bases, in that order; junction bases with no gene match: 6. Germline V gives CDR1 MGHDK, CDR2 SYGVNS. CDR3 nucleotide sequence: TGTGCCAGCAGTGGGGGACTAGCGGGGGGGCCTCGGTATTTT. Protein product: CASSGGLAGGPRYF. The full variable domain, in which reference TRBV25-1 and TRBJ2-3 provide the parts outside the CDR3, is EADIYQTPRYLVIGTGKKITLECSQTMGHDKMYWYQQDPGMELHLIHYSYGVNSTEKGDLSSESTVSRIRTEHFPLTLESARPSHTSQYLCASSGGLAGGPRYFGPGTRLTVL.

This clone has only one observation. The chain joins TRBV27 to TRBJ1-2; no definite D call. The CDR3 contains 13 residues. V was shortened by 2 bases and J by 2 bases, with 6 bases between the two germline ends. CDR1 is MNHEY and CDR2 is SMNVEV in the germline V gene (reference sequence). CDR3 protein: CASSLGQNYGYTF. The CDR3, as DNA: TGTGCCAGCAGTTTAGGGCAGAACTATGGCTACACCTTC.

The V call is TRBV5-1, the J call TRBJ2-1; maybe TRBD2 (6 bases). V was trimmed by 4 bases and J by 1 base, leaving 12 bases between them. Per germline, CDR1 SGHRS and CDR2 YFSETQ. This CDR3 comprises 15 residues. CDR3 sequence: CASSPGTRSYNEQFF. CDR3 nucleotides: TGCGCCAGCAGCCCCGGGACTCGGTCCTACAATGAGCAGTTCTTC.

This clone was observed a few times. J is TRBJ1-1 and V is TRBV19, with D hard to call. The CDR3 consists of 14 residues. Deletions cut 5 bases from V and 4 bases from J, with 14 bases between. Germline CDR1 and CDR2: LNHDA and SQIVND (reference sequence). CDR3 amino acids: CASSPHLGGTEAFF. CDR3 coding DNA: TGTGCCAGTAGTCCGCACCTGGGAGGCACTGAAGCTTTCTTT.

J is TRBJ1-4 and V is TRBV29-1; 8 positions match TRBD1. Germline V gives CDR1 SQVTM, CDR2 ANQGSEA. This CDR3 comprises 15 residues. The V and J ends lost 5 bases and 7 bases, in that order; junction bases with no gene match: 12. The CDR3 DNA sequence: TGCAGCGTTCCCGGGACAGGCCACGGGGGTGAAAAACTGTTTTTT. Protein: CSVPGTGHGGEKLFF.

The rearrangement uses TRBV4-3 and TRBJ1-1; D is possibly TRBD1 (6 bases). The CDR3 covers 17 residues. Germline CDR1 LGHNA, CDR2 YSLEER. V lost 2 bases to trimming and J lost 5 bases, with 21 bases between them. CDR3 DNA sequence: TGCGCCAGCAGCCAACACATACTGACAGGTCGGGGAACTGAAGCTTTCTTT. Translation: CASSQHILTGRGTEAFF.

The chain links TRBV10-1 to TRBJ1-5; unclear D gene. Looked up from germline, CDR1 is WNHNN and CDR2 is SYGVQD (reference sequence). Trimming shortened V by 1 base and J by 9 bases, and 19 bases separated the two germline ends. This CDR3 contains 16 residues. CDR3 DNA sequence: TGCGCCAGCAGTGAGTTCCCACCCCCGGTCCGCGGGCCCCAGCATTTT. This codes for CASSEFPPPVRGPQHF.

J is TRBJ1-1 and V is TRBV6-1, with 10 bases fitting TRBD1. The CDR3 spans 17 residues. V lost 1 base to trimming and J lost 0 bases; unmatched junction nucleotides: 5. Germline loops: CDR1 MNHNS, CDR2 SASEGT. CDR3 in DNA: TGTGCCAGCAGTGAAGAATGGACAGGGGGGATGAACACTGAAGCTTTCTTT. It encodes CASSEEWTGGMNTEAFF.

This clone was recorded once. CDR3 DNA sequence: TGTGCCAGCAGGGCCGGGACAGGGTTTATGAACACTGAAGCTTTCTTT. Translated: CASRAGTGFMNTEAFF. The V and J genes are TRBV2 and TRBJ1-1; 9 nucleotides agree with TRBD1. The CDR3 extends over 16 amino acids. CDR1 is SNHLY, CDR2 FYNNEI, per germline. Losses at the gene ends were 6 bases for V and 0 bases for J; bases not matched to a gene: 8.

This clone was detected only once. The genes are TRBV18 and TRBJ1-1, with a weak D call TRBD1 (6 bases). Germline V gene sequence: CDR1 KGHSH, CDR2 LQKENI. The CDR3 sequence is 13 residues long. Trimming took 3 bases from V and 1 from J, leaving 6 bases between them. For the CDR3, the DNA is TGTGCCAGCTCACCCAGGGGGAACACTGAAGCTTTCTTT. It encodes CASSPRGNTEAFF.

The chain combines TRBV2 with TRBJ2-1; no clear D. CDR3 length equals 15 residues. CDR1 and CDR2 (germline): SNHLY, FYNNEI. The V end was cut by 0 bases, the J end by 9 bases, with 15 bases between. The CDR3, as DNA: TGTGCCAGCAGTGAAGCGCTTGCTCGGGTTTCTGAGCAGTTCTTC. It translates to CASSEALARVSEQFF.

The V gene is TRBV20-1, the J gene TRBJ1-2; weak D call: TRBD1 (5 bases). Germline CDR1 DFQATT, CDR2 SNEGSKA (reference sequence). V was clipped by 5 bases and J by 6 bases, with 7 bases between them. This CDR3 is 10 amino acids long. CDR3 nucleotides: TGCAGTGCTGGGGGGGATGGCTACACCTTC. It codes for CSAGGDGYTF.

V gene TRBV5-5 combines with J gene TRBJ2-1, with 9 bases matching TRBD1. Germline CDR1 SGHKS, CDR2 YYEKEE (reference sequence). The V segment lost 4 bases and the J segment 7 bases; nucleotides outside the gene matches: 6. CDR3 size: 14 residues. The CDR3 coding sequence is TGTGCCAGCAGCCAACAGGGGGCGGTTAATGAGCAGTTCTTC. It yields the protein CASSQQGAVNEQFF.

The chain couples TRBV18 to TRBJ1-5; 8 bases are shared with TRBD1. The J segment lost 3 bases and the V segment lost 3 bases, leaving 1 base of the junction unmatched. CDR3 size: 14 residues. Germline loops: CDR1 KGHSH, CDR2 LQKENI. CDR3 bases: TGTGCCAGCTCACCGGACAGGGACAATCAGCCCCAGCATTTT. Encoded protein: CASSPDRDNQPQHF.

The genes are TRBV5-1 and TRBJ2-4, with 9 bases matching TRBD1. Germline V CDR1 and CDR2: SGHRS, YFSETQ. V gave up 0 bases and J gave up 1 base; unmatched junction bases: 8. There are 18 residues in the CDR3. DNA for the CDR3: TGCGCCAGCAGCTTGGCGGGGACAGGGAATGGGGCCAAAAACATTCAGTACTTC. Protein: CASSLAGTGNGAKNIQYF.

This clone was observed at least ten times. This sequence joins TRBV6-6 and TRBJ1-2; 8 bases agree with TRBD1. The germline CDR1 and CDR2 sequences are MNHNY and SVGAGI (reference sequence). CDR3 length: 13 residues. The J segment lost 7 bases and the V segment lost 6 bases, leaving 7 bases of the junction unmatched. CDR3 sequence: CASRPGTGPGYTF. The CDR3 DNA is TGTGCCAGCAGACCCGGGACAGGCCCTGGCTACACCTTC.

The J gene is TRBJ2-7, the V gene TRBV30; D not certain. The CDR3 runs to 14 residues. Germline CDR1 is GTSNPN and CDR2 is SVGIG (reference sequence). Trimming took 2 bases from V and 6 from J, leaving 17 bases between them. In DNA form, the CDR3 reads TGTGCCTGGAGTCCTTTTGTTCCTACGGGCGAGCAGTACTTC. Protein: CAWSPFVPTGEQYF.

The chain has TRBV30 and TRBJ1-2; D gene ambiguous. Germline CDR1 reads GTSNPN; CDR2 reads SVGIG (reference sequence). The CDR3 is 14 amino acids. Trimming stripped 0 bases from V and 2 bases from J, with 10 bases between. In DNA form, the CDR3 reads TGTGCCTGGAGTGTAGGGAGCTTAAACTATGGCTACACCTTC. It yields the protein CAWSVGSLNYGYTF.